This T cell receptor beta chain was observed in a study of vaccination effects on CD4 cells after COVID-19. After expansion with viral peptide pools in the ViraFEST assay, antigen-specific CD4+ T cells were sequenced. Cultured cells yielded isolated CD4+ T cells after roughly 11 days. Having tested negative for nucleocapsid antibodies, the vaccine recipients showed no prior SARS-CoV-2 infection. The method was immunoSEQ multiplex PCR; TCRdb's version includes in-frame clones alone and lacks a portion of them. The profile shows about 68,000 clones, roughly 80% of them singletons. Worth noting for this clone: Its antigen is unknown.

The sequence derives from a human donor who received a COVID-19 vaccine. The starting material was CD4+ T cells from PBMCs cultured with SARS-CoV-2 spike peptides, obtained before COVID-19 vaccination.

The CDR3 region has the DNA TGTGCCAGCTCACCGTCTGGGACGACGGCTGAAGCTTTCTTT. Translating gives CASSPSGTTAEAFF. The chain employs TRBV18 and TRBJ1-1; TRBD1 is a possible D gene (5 bases). The V end lost 3 bases, the J end lost 6 bases, and 14 bases lay between the germline ends. The CDR3 totals 14 residues. Germline lookup yields CDR1 KGHSH and CDR2 LQKENI.